This T cell receptor beta chain was documented in a study of T-cell reconstitution after alpha-beta-depleted transplantation in children. Study-wide results and limits: At one year after transplant, newly produced T cells mostly accounted for T-cell counts and diversity. Day-60 TCRbeta diversity that was high in some patients was derived from surviving recipient T cells and thymic progenitors. Several hundred expanded graft clones reportedly were the source of alpha-beta T cells about two months after transplant.

Germline V lookup: CDR1 SQVTM, CDR2 ANQGSEA. The ends were cut back, 4 bases at V and 3 bases at J, with 10 bases in the middle. The CDR3 has 13 residues. TCRbeta library preparation incorporated unique molecular identifiers. In TCRdb, the PCR reads were re-called with MiXCR into one record per CDR3 protein. Here the sample spans about 70,000 distinct CDR3 sequences, roughly a tenth being singletons. This clonotype was counted at least ten times. No antigen is known for it. This TCR was recovered from a boy under 18 with acute myeloid leukemia, due to receive a stem cell transplant. The source was PBMCs, collected before TCRalphabeta/CD19-depleted stem cell transplant. The chain has TRBV29-1 and TRBJ1-5; the D is unclear. CDR3 sequence: CSVGITDNQPQHF. As DNA, the CDR3 is TGCAGCGTTGGGATCACCGACAATCAGCCCCAGCATTTT.